This TCR beta chain was recovered during a study of T cells after posttransplantation cyclophosphamide. Of note for this clone: The antigen is undetermined.

Findings of the study overall: Blood and skin or GI T cell repertoires showed limited TRB overlap. After PTCy, TRB diversity resembled that of CNI/methotrexate controls. Later blood repertoires were often dominated by clones from the donor CD8+ memory compartment.

Method: immunoSEQ multiplex PCR; TCRdb's copy keeps in-frame clones and lacks some. The sample counts more than 30,000 clones, none seen once; the ten largest own approximately 1.2%. This CDR3 is 15 amino acids long. Germline CDR1 MNHEY, CDR2 SVGAGI. V was pared by 6 bases and J by 1 base, with 14 bases between. This receptor was obtained from a girl under 18 in good health, CMV-negative, and a related stem cell transplant donor. The source material was PBMCs. V gene TRBV6-5 combines with J gene TRBJ2-3; D remains unclear. The CDR3 DNA follows: TGTGCCAGCAGGCGCCGAGAGTCCGGCACAGATACGCAGTATTTT. Encoded protein: CASRRRESGTDTQYF.